The TCR beta chain described here comes from a study of T-cell memory formation after mild COVID-19. Study as a whole: TCR clusters were largely donor specific.

TCRdb re-called the 5' RACE reads through MiXCR, storing one row per CDR3 protein. The sample comprises approximately 180,000 distinct CDR3 sequences, approximately 16% of which are singletons, and about 2% rests with the top ten. Sequenced: PBMCs or a T cell subset sorted from them (not recorded which). The clonotype was recovered from an adult woman who had mild COVID-19 (a few samples of this study predate the infection). Cell type and time point are not known.

The CDR3 loop is CASSYTGMHYEQYF. In DNA, the CDR3 is TGTGCCAGCAGTTATACAGGGATGCACTACGAGCAGTACTTC. This chain joins TRBV6-5 and TRBJ2-7; D might be TRBD1 (6 bases). In germline, CDR1 is MNHEY, CDR2 SVGAGI. V was shortened by 3 bases and J by 3 bases, with 12 bases between the two germline ends. The length of the CDR3 is 14 residues.